Shown below are 11 T cell receptor beta chains from a single sample sequenced in a study of T cell responses to AZD1222 COVID-19 vaccine. Generated by immunoSEQ multiplex PCR, the TCRdb table keeps only in-frame clones and is missing some. The table lists 170,000 or so clones, about 85% of them singletons. Sequencing was performed on peripheral blood, taken on day 0 of AZD1222 vaccination. These receptor sequences come from an adult in good health.

The genes are TRBV5-1 and TRBJ1-6; no reliable D call. Germline V gene sequence: CDR1 SGHRS, CDR2 YFSETQ. Trimming cost V 0 bases and J 9 bases, with 10 bases left between them. The CDR3 extends over 14 amino acids. The CDR3: CASSLGSATSPLHF. CDR3 nucleotide sequence: TGCGCCAGCAGCTTGGGGTCCGCAACTTCACCCCTCCACTTT.

This chain links TRBV4-1 with TRBJ1-1; TRBD1 might be the D (5 bases). V was clipped by 1 base and J by 0 bases, with 9 bases between them. This CDR3 comprises 15 residues. CDR1 is MGHRA and CDR2 is YSYEKL in the germline V gene. The CDR3 sequence: CASSQAVRVNTEAFF. CDR3 nucleotide sequence: TGCGCCAGCAGCCAAGCCGTCAGGGTGAACACTGAAGCTTTCTTT.

Comments on this clone: Sequence at one end of the junction differs from germline and may be a read error. The gene calls are TRBV29-1 and TRBJ1-1, with D possibly being TRBD1 (6 bases). Germline loops: CDR1 SQVTM, CDR2 ANQGSEA. The CDR3 spans 14 residues. CDR3 DNA sequence: TGCAGCGTGGAAGATGACAGGCAAAACACTGAAGCTTTCTTT. This gives the protein CSVEDDRQNTEAFF. Combining the CDR3 with reference TRBV29-1 and TRBJ1-1 gives the whole variable domain SAVISQKPSRDICQRGTSLTIQCQVDSQVTMMFWYRQQPGQSLTLIATANQGSEATYESGFVIDKFPISRPNLTFSTLTVSNMSPEDSSIYLCSVEDDRQNTEAFFGQGTRLTVV.

CDR3 loop: CASSLPGNTEAFF. Here the CDR3 DNA reads TGTGCCAGCAGCTTGCCCGGTAACACTGAAGCTTTCTTT. V gene TRBV5-4 combines with J gene TRBJ1-1; D is uncertain. The CDR3 loop spans 13 amino acids. Germline values: CDR1 SGHNT, CDR2 YYREEE (reference sequence). Deletions cut 1 base from V and 2 bases from J, with 6 bases between.

There are a few counts of this clone. The rearrangement uses TRBV5-5 and TRBJ2-1, with 7 bases aligning to TRBD2. Germline V gene sequence: CDR1 SGHKS, CDR2 YYEKEE (reference sequence). The J segment lost 5 bases and the V segment lost 2 bases, leaving 4 bases of the junction unmatched. CDR3 length: 14 residues. The CDR3 region is CASSFLAENNEQFF. CDR3 in DNA: TGTGCCAGCAGCTTCCTAGCGGAAAACAATGAGCAGTTCTTC.

This chain uses TRBV6-5 with TRBJ2-1; no reliable D call. Trimming took 6 bases from V and 7 from J, leaving 7 bases between them. The CDR3 loop spans 11 amino acids. The germline V gene encodes CDR1 MNHEY and CDR2 SVGAGI. CDR3 nucleotide sequence: TGTGCCAGCAGCTTTTATAATGAGCAGTTCTTC. It specifies CASSFYNEQFF.

The chain links TRBV7-9 to TRBJ2-1; 9 bases match TRBD2. V lost 3 bases to trimming and J lost 7 bases; unmatched junction nucleotides: 10. Germline assignment: CDR1 SEHNR and CDR2 FQNEAQ (reference sequence). The length of the CDR3 is 16 residues. The CDR3 protein is CASSFSGGRAWNEQFF. CDR3 nucleotide sequence: TGTGCCAGCAGCTTTTCGGGCGGGAGGGCCTGGAATGAGCAGTTCTTC.

This clone was detected only a few times. CDR3 protein: CASRYRGSTGGELFF. The CDR3, as DNA: TGTGCCAGCAGATACAGGGGATCAACCGGCGGGGAGCTGTTTTTT. The chain couples TRBV6-5 to TRBJ2-2, with 7 bases matching TRBD1. CDR3 length: 15 residues. V lost 6 bases to trimming and J lost 7 bases; unmatched junction nucleotides: 11. Germline CDR1 is MNHEY and CDR2 is SVGAGI.

This clone was seen a handful of times. The CDR3 protein is CASNTGAGGSYNEQFF. The CDR3, as DNA: TGTGCCAGCAACACAGGGGCGGGGGGCTCCTACAATGAGCAGTTCTTC. The J gene is TRBJ2-1, the V gene TRBV14, with a possible D match to TRBD2 (8 bases). CDR3 length: 16 residues. V was trimmed by 7 bases and J by 0 bases, leaving 16 bases between them. Germline CDR1 is SGHDN and CDR2 is FVKESK.

J is TRBJ1-1 and V is TRBV7-2; possible D gene TRBD1, 6 bases. The V and J ends lost 1 base and 1 base respectively, with 13 bases between them. The CDR3 loop spans 16 amino acids. CDR1 SGHTA and CDR2 FQGNSA come from the germline V gene. The CDR3 spells CASSLGAGVGNTEAFF. In DNA form, the CDR3 reads TGTGCCAGCAGCTTAGGCGCAGGGGTGGGGAACACTGAAGCTTTCTTT.

V is TRBV6-1 and J is TRBJ1-4, with D possibly being TRBD1 (5 bases). CDR3 length equals 15 residues. Per germline, CDR1 MNHNS and CDR2 SASEGT. The V and J ends lost 3 bases and 8 bases respectively, with 16 bases between them. Here the CDR3 DNA reads TGTGCCAGCAGTGAGCACGGGGCGGGGGAAGAAAAACTGTTTTTT. This codes for CASSEHGAGEEKLFF.